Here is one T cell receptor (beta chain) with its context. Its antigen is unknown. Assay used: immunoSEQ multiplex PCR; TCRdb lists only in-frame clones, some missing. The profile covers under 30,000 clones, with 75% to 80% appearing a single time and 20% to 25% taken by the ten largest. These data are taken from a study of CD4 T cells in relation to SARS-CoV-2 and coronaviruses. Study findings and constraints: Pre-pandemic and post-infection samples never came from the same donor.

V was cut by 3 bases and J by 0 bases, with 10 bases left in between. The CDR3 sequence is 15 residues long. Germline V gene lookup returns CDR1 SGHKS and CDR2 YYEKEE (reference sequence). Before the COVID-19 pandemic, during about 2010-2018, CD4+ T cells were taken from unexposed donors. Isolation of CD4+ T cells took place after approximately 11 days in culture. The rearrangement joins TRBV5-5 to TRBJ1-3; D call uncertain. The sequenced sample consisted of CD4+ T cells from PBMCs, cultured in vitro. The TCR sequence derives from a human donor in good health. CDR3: CASSSGQSSGNTIYF. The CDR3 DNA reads TGTGCCAGCAGCTCCGGCCAGAGCTCTGGAAACACCATATATTTT.